Presented here are 14 T cell receptor beta chains from one specimen sequenced in a study of technical replicates of blood from a handful of donors. Assay: immunoSEQ multiplex PCR; the TCRdb copy retains only in-frame clones and omits some. The data contain about 75,000 clones, nearly 98% of them singletons. Sequencing was done on a sample of T cells isolated from PBMCs. These receptors originate from a human donor in good health.

The rearrangement uses TRBV2 and TRBJ1-2; possibly TRBD1 for D (6 bases). Trimming shortened V by 11 bases and J by 9 bases, and 31 bases separated the two germline ends. Germline CDR1 SNHLY, CDR2 FYNNEI. The CDR3 length is 16 residues. The CDR3 DNA is TGTGCCGGACAGTTTGACCAGGGGCGAGACAGTTCGAGCTACACCTTC. Translation gives CAGQFDQGRDSSSYTF.

V and J are TRBV5-1 and TRBJ1-1; possibly TRBD1 for D (5 bases). Germline V CDR1 and CDR2: SGHRS, YFSETQ. This CDR3 is 17 amino acids long. V dropped 5 bases and J dropped 3 bases, with 23 bases sitting between them. The CDR3: CASSLTAGGTVYTEAFF. The CDR3 region has the DNA TGCGCCAGCAGTTTGACAGCCGGGGGGACGGTGTACACTGAAGCTTTCTTT.

V usage is TRBV6-6 and J usage is TRBJ2-4; the match to TRBD1 covers 7 bases. Germline CDR1 MNHNY, CDR2 SVGAGI (reference sequence). Unmatched junction bases numbered 3, after V lost 6 bases and J lost 1 base. CDR3 length: 14 amino acids. The CDR3, as DNA: TGTGCCAGCAGCTCACAGGGGGCCAAAAACATTCAGTACTTC. The encoded protein is CASSSQGAKNIQYF.

This chain links TRBV6-6 with TRBJ1-1; 8 bases align to TRBD1. V shed 8 bases and J 4 bases; nucleotides not matched to a gene: 9. Germline V gene data show CDR1 as MNHNY and CDR2 as SVGAGI (reference sequence). CDR3 length: 14 amino acids. The CDR3 bases are TGTGCCAGCCAGGGAGGACAGGGAAGCACTGAAGCTTTCTTT. Protein sequence: CASQGGQGSTEAFF.

The chain links TRBV5-6 to TRBJ2-3; 10 bases line up with TRBD1. Germline CDR1 SGHDT, CDR2 YYEEEE. The length of the CDR3 is 16 residues. V lost 3 bases to trimming and J lost 2 bases; unmatched junction nucleotides: 6. The CDR3 is CASSSGTGASTDTQYF. In DNA form, the CDR3 reads TGTGCCAGCAGCTCTGGGACAGGGGCTTCCACAGATACGCAGTATTTT.

This chain links TRBV11-2 with TRBJ2-1, with unresolved D. V was trimmed by 5 bases and J by 3 bases, leaving 17 bases between them. Germline-derived CDR1 and CDR2 are SGHAT and FQNNGV. The CDR3 loop spans 16 amino acids. CDR3 residues: CASSDQYTNDYNEQFF. The CDR3 DNA is TGTGCCAGCAGCGATCAGTATACCAACGACTACAATGAGCAGTTCTTC.

V and J are TRBV6-1 and TRBJ2-1; D unresolved. V lost 6 bases and J 5 bases, leaving 11 bases between the germline ends. The CDR3 runs to 13 residues. Germline CDR1 is MNHNS and CDR2 is SASEGT. CDR3 amino acids: CASSPLLHNEQFF. The CDR3 DNA is TGTGCCAGCAGCCCCCTACTCCACAATGAGCAGTTCTTC.

The chain has TRBV7-8 and TRBJ2-7; the D gene is possibly TRBD1 (5 bases). CDR3 length: 17 residues. V was pared by 1 base and J by 4 bases, with 20 bases between. Germline V gene data show CDR1 as SGHVS and CDR2 as FQNEAQ. For the CDR3, the DNA is TGTGCCAGCAGCTTAGTCTTTTTGGGCAGGGAAACGTACGAGCAGTACTTC. This sequence encodes CASSLVFLGRETYEQYF.

This chain links TRBV4-2 with TRBJ1-1; possibly TRBD1 for D (5 bases). The CDR3 has 15 amino acids. CDR1 is LGHNA, CDR2 YNFKEQ, per germline. V lost 1 base and J lost 1, with 10 bases in between. CDR3 sequence reads: CASSQAQGENTEAFF. DNA of the CDR3: TGTGCCAGCAGCCAAGCCCAAGGGGAGAACACTGAAGCTTTCTTT.

The gene calls are TRBV6-1 and TRBJ1-1; D is ambiguous. Trimming stripped 2 bases from V and 7 bases from J, with 8 bases between. In germline, CDR1 is MNHNS, CDR2 SASEGT. The CDR3 has 12 residues. This chain's CDR3 is CASSESRSEAFF. CDR3 nucleotides: TGTGCCAGCAGTGAAAGTAGGAGTGAAGCTTTCTTT.

The table lists this clone with a count of one. This sequence joins TRBV5-1 and TRBJ2-3, with 7 nucleotides matching TRBD2. Germline loops: CDR1 SGHRS, CDR2 YFSETQ. The V and J ends lost 0 bases and 0 bases, in that order; junction bases with no gene match: 4. The CDR3 has 16 residues. The DNA of the CDR3 is TGCGCCAGCAGCTTGGCTAGCGGAATGAGCACAGATACGCAGTATTTT. This codes for CASSLASGMSTDTQYF. Full variable domain (outside the CDR3, taken from reference TRBV5-1 and TRBJ2-3): KAGVTQTPRYLIKTRGQQVTLSCSPISGHRSVSWYQQTPGQGLQFLFEYFSETQRNKGNFPGRFSGRQFSNSRSEMNVSTLELGDSALYLCASSLASGMSTDTQYFGPGTRLTVL.

The chain employs TRBV28 and TRBJ2-7, with D possibly matching TRBD1 (6 bases). The germline CDR1 and CDR2 sequences are MDHEN and SYDVKM. V was pared by 5 bases and J by 5 bases, with 19 bases between. The length of the CDR3 is 15 residues. CDR3 residues: CASSRFDRLFNEQYF. In DNA, the CDR3 is TGTGCCAGCAGTAGATTCGACAGGTTATTCAACGAGCAGTACTTC.

The gene calls are TRBV18 and TRBJ1-1; the D gene is possibly TRBD1 (6 bases). The CDR3 loop spans 13 amino acids. Looked up from germline, CDR1 is KGHSH and CDR2 is LQKENI. Trimming took off 1 base at V and 3 bases at J, with 6 bases between the two ends. CDR3 bases: TGTGCCAGCTCACCACAGGGGGACACTGAAGCTTTCTTT. Its protein product is CASSPQGDTEAFF. Together with reference TRBV18 and TRBJ1-1, the CDR3 gives the full variable domain: NAGVMQNPRHLVRRRGQEARLRCSPMKGHSHVYWYRQLPEEGLKFMVYLQKENIIDESGMPKERFSAEFPKEGPSILRIQQVVRGDSAAYFCASSPQGDTEAFFGQGTRLTVV.

The chain joins TRBV28 to TRBJ2-7, with 8 bases lining up with TRBD1. Germline V gene lookup returns CDR1 MDHEN and CDR2 SYDVKM. Trimming took 2 bases from V and 4 from J; bases not matched to a gene: 7. This CDR3 region has 15 residues. The CDR3 coding sequence is TGTGCCAGCAGTTTAGTTGGGACAGGCATGTACGAGCAGTACTTC. This codes for CASSLVGTGMYEQYF.